One and the same sample provided the 2 T cell receptor beta chains below, sequenced in a study of cytomegalovirus exposure and HLA in healthy donors. Clones were sequenced by immunoSEQ multiplex PCR, and TCRdb holds only the in-frame ones, with some missing. The sample shows about 260,000 clones, about 90% of them seen only once. Specimen: PBMCs. All receptors come from a woman aged 30 to 39 in good health and CMV-seronegative.

The chain employs TRBV28 and TRBJ2-1; 10 nucleotides align to TRBD2. This CDR3 is built from 16 residues. Germline CDR1 MDHEN, CDR2 SYDVKM. J was trimmed by 4 bases and V by 6 bases; bases with no gene match: 9. The CDR3 region is CASSPRLAGGYNEQFF. In DNA form, the CDR3 reads TGTGCCAGCAGCCCCCGGTTAGCGGGAGGATACAATGAGCAGTTCTTC.

The rearrangement uses TRBV4-3 and TRBJ2-7; no clear D gene. The CDR3 sequence is 13 residues long. The germline V gene encodes CDR1 LGHNA and CDR2 YSLEER. Trimming cost V 4 bases and J 3 bases, with 10 bases left between them. CDR3 nucleotide sequence: TGCGCCAGCAGCCCAAAAATCGACTACGAGCAGTACTTC. Its translation: CASSPKIDYEQYF.